The 20 T cell receptor beta chains below all came from one sample that was sequenced in a study of shared clonotypes between healthy human individuals. The data were produced by immunoSEQ multiplex PCR, yet TCRdb's version contains in-frame clones alone and is incomplete. This sample carries approximately 720,000 clones, about two thirds of them seen once, and the ten largest clones take 1.8%. Sequenced material: memory CD4+ T cells sorted from blood. Subset indicated: CD45RA-negative fraction. The receptor source for this set is a woman aged 25 to 45 in good health.

V usage is TRBV4-1 and J usage is TRBJ2-1; TRBD2 aligns across 10 bases. The V gene's germline CDR1 is MGHRA and CDR2 YSYEKL. Trimming cost V 3 bases and J 12 bases; bases outside gene matches: 14. This CDR3 comprises 16 residues. DNA of the CDR3: TGCGCCAGCAGCCAGCCCTCGGGGCTAGCGGGAGCTCGGCAGTTCTTC. Its protein product is CASSQPSGLAGARQFF.

The chain recombines TRBV2 with TRBJ2-1, with unresolved D. This CDR3 comprises 13 residues. Trimming pared 4 bases from V and 4 bases from J, leaving 8 bases between. Germline assignment: CDR1 SNHLY and CDR2 FYNNEI. For the CDR3, the DNA is TGTGCCAGCAGTGGTAACTTATACAATGAGCAGTTCTTC. Protein: CASSGNLYNEQFF.

The V gene is TRBV28, the J gene TRBJ2-5, with D possibly matching TRBD2 (6 bases). The CDR3 has 14 amino acids. Per the germline V gene, CDR1 is MDHEN and CDR2 is SYDVKM. V was shortened by 2 bases and J by 2 bases, with 9 bases between the two germline ends. CDR3 in amino acids: CASSLGTLQETQYF. The CDR3 nucleotides read TGTGCCAGCAGTTTAGGGACTCTACAAGAGACCCAGTACTTC.

J is TRBJ2-7 and V is TRBV28; perhaps TRBD1 as D (6 bases). V lost 8 bases to trimming and J lost 1 base, with 15 bases between them. Germline V CDR1 and CDR2: MDHEN, SYDVKM. The CDR3 loop spans 14 amino acids. CDR3 amino acids: CASPAPGQSYEQYF. CDR3 DNA: TGTGCCAGCCCCGCCCCCGGACAGTCCTACGAGCAGTACTTC. Full variable domain (remainder filled in from reference TRBV28 and TRBJ2-7): DVKVTQSSRYLVKRTGEKVFLECVQDMDHENMFWYRQDPGLGLRLIYFSYDVKMKEKGDIPEGYSVSREKKERFSLILESASTNQTSMYLCASPAPGQSYEQYFGPGTRLTVT.

The chain employs TRBV4-1 and TRBJ1-6; D unclear. From germline, CDR1 is MGHRA and CDR2 YSYEKL. V lost 4 bases, J lost 14 bases, and 12 bases lay in between. The CDR3 is 12 residues long. The CDR3 DNA reads TGCGCCAGCAGCCCCTCGAGTGAAGCCCTCCACTTT. Amino acids: CASSPSSEALHF.

The chain combines TRBV28 with TRBJ2-5, with a tentative D call TRBD2 (5 bases). Per the germline V gene, CDR1 is MDHEN and CDR2 is SYDVKM. Trimming stripped 6 bases from V and 9 bases from J, with 11 bases between. The CDR3 is made up of 11 amino acids. CDR3 nucleotides: TGTGCCAGCAGAGCCATCGGGGCCCAGTACTTC. This codes for CASRAIGAQYF.

A word on this clone: Germline and junction disagree at one end, which may indicate a read error. V and J are TRBV19 and TRBJ1-4; D gene unclear. CDR1 and CDR2 from the germline V gene are LNHDA and SQIVND (reference sequence). The CDR3 length is 11 residues. CDR3 coding DNA: TGTGCCAGTAGTATGGGCCGAAAAACTGTTTTT. This translates into CASSMGRKTVF. The whole variable domain, filled in from reference TRBV19 and TRBJ1-4, reads DGGITQSPKYLFRKEGQNVTLSCEQNLNHDAMYWYRQDPGQGLRLIYYSQIVNDFQKGDIAEGYSVSREKKESFPLTVTSAQKNPTAFYLCASSMGRKTVFGSGTQLSVL.

This clone occurred once. The rearrangement uses TRBV6-1 and TRBJ2-2; a weak D match, TRBD2 (5 bases). Germline values: CDR1 MNHNS, CDR2 SASEGT. There are 16 residues in the CDR3. V lost 3 bases, J lost 1 base, and 12 bases lay in between. The CDR3 here is CASSDPLRGNTGELFF. In DNA form, the CDR3 reads TGTGCCAGCAGTGACCCTCTACGGGGGAACACCGGGGAGCTGTTTTTT.

This clone was counted a few times. J is TRBJ1-1 and V is TRBV29-1, with TRBD1 as a possible D gene (5 bases). The germline V and J ends were trimmed by 7 bases and 7 bases, with 16 bases remaining between them. The CDR3 is 12 residues long. CDR1 SQVTM and CDR2 ANQGSEA come from the germline V gene. CDR3 in DNA: TGCAGCGGCCGCTCGACAGAAAATGAAGCTTTCTTT. Encoded protein: CSGRSTENEAFF.

This clone showed up just once. V gene TRBV7-9 combines with J gene TRBJ1-4; tentative D call: TRBD1 (5 bases). The CDR3 has 16 residues. Germline lookup yields CDR1 SEHNR and CDR2 FQNEAQ (reference sequence). V was cut by 1 base and J by 0 bases, with 9 bases left in between. Here the CDR3 reads CASSLDGTATNEKLFF. The CDR3 nucleotides read TGTGCCAGCAGCTTAGACGGGACGGCAACTAATGAAAAACTGTTTTTT.

The gene calls are TRBV15 and TRBJ2-2, with TRBD2 as a possible D gene (5 bases). The ends were cut back, 2 bases at V and 7 bases at J, with 8 bases in the middle. The CDR3 runs 13 residues. Germline V gene sequence: CDR1 LNHNV, CDR2 YYDKDF (reference sequence). CDR3 protein: CATSRNEGGELFF. DNA for the CDR3: TGTGCCACCAGCAGAAACGAGGGCGGGGAGCTGTTTTTT.

The V and J genes are TRBV6-1 and TRBJ1-2; D not certain. The CDR3 sequence is 15 residues long. V lost 6 bases to trimming and J lost 2 bases, with 16 bases between them. From germline, CDR1 is MNHNS and CDR2 SASEGT. CDR3 nucleotides: TGTGCCAGCAGCGATTCCCCGACTGGGAACTATGGCTACACCTTC. Its translation is CASSDSPTGNYGYTF.

The V gene is TRBV10-2, the J gene TRBJ1-1; D call uncertain. CDR1 and CDR2 (germline): WSHSY, SAAADI. Trimming cost V 4 bases and J 0 bases, with 6 bases left between them. This CDR3 has 13 amino acids. The CDR3 bases are TGCGCCAGCAGTGCTAACTTGAACACTGAAGCTTTCTTT. The encoded protein is CASSANLNTEAFF.

The chain has TRBV28 and TRBJ2-6, with a possible D match to TRBD1 (6 bases). Germline loops: CDR1 MDHEN, CDR2 SYDVKM. This CDR3 comprises 14 residues. V was pared by 7 bases and J by 2 bases, with 9 bases between. The CDR3: CASNEGAGANVLTF. CDR3 coding DNA: TGTGCCAGCAATGAGGGGGCTGGGGCCAACGTCCTGACTTTC.

In its sample, this clone was seen many times. The V call is TRBV7-8, the J call TRBJ2-2; 10 bases align to TRBD1. Unmatched junction bases numbered 2, after V lost 5 bases and J lost 5 bases. The germline gives CDR1 SGHVS, CDR2 FQNEAQ. CDR3 size: 14 residues. CDR3 in DNA: TGTGCCAGCAGCGCGGGACAGGGGACCGGGGAGCTGTTTTTT. Amino acid sequence: CASSAGQGTGELFF.

The chain is built from TRBV7-3 and TRBJ2-1; D unresolved. Germline lookup yields CDR1 SGHTA and CDR2 FQGTGA. This CDR3 is 12 amino acids long. Trimming took 5 bases from V and 6 from J, leaving 8 bases between them. The CDR3 DNA sequence: TGTGCCAGCAGCCGAGGACCCAATGAGCAGTTCTTC. It codes for CASSRGPNEQFF.

CDR3 DNA sequence: TGTGCCATCAGCCCAGATTGGATGCCCTACGAGCAGTACTTC. This translates into CAISPDWMPYEQYF. This chain links TRBV10-3 with TRBJ2-7; D is ambiguous. V was trimmed by 6 bases and J by 2 bases, leaving 14 bases between them. Germline loops: CDR1 ENHRY, CDR2 SYGVKD. This CDR3 comprises 14 residues.

About this clone itself: Different DNA sequences within this sample yield the same CDR3. The V and J genes are TRBV19 and TRBJ1-5, with D hard to call. The germline V gene encodes CDR1 LNHDA and CDR2 SQIVND (reference sequence). The V gene lost 3 bases and the J gene lost 0 bases, with 9 bases spanning the gap. This CDR3 region has 15 residues. The CDR3 DNA is TGTGCCAGTAGTATTGATCCAGATAGCAATCAGCCCCAGCATTTT. Translated, it gives CASSIDPDSNQPQHF.

This sequence joins TRBV27 and TRBJ1-5; D may be TRBD1 (6 bases). The V end lost 6 bases, the J end lost 0 bases, and 24 bases lay between the germline ends. The V gene's germline CDR1 is MNHEY and CDR2 SMNVEV (reference sequence). The CDR3 runs 19 residues. The CDR3 nucleotides read TGTGCCAGCAGCCCTAGGGGGACCCCAGACCCTTATAGCAATCAGCCCCAGCATTTT. This codes for CASSPRGTPDPYSNQPQHF.

The CDR3 nucleotides read TGTGCCAGCAGCTCAAGACTAGCGGGACAGGAGACCCAGTACTTC. It specifies CASSSRLAGQETQYF. The V gene is TRBV5-4, the J gene TRBJ2-5; 11 bases fit TRBD2. This CDR3 comprises 15 residues. Germline CDR1 and CDR2: SGHNT and YYREEE (reference sequence). Germline trimming cut 3 bases from V and 5 bases from J; bases unmatched to any gene: 6.